The present T cell receptor (beta chain) was sequenced within a study of blood T cell repertoires in COVID-19. V lost 1 base to trimming and J lost 4 bases; unmatched junction nucleotides: 5. Germline V gene data show CDR1 as SGHDN and CDR2 as FVKESK. The CDR3 is made up of 15 amino acids. In the source study's methods: Estimated nucleated cell counts came from reference gene primer amplification. TCRdb's table, derived via immunoSEQ multiplex PCR, lists solely in-frame clones and lacks some. Clone size and V and J calls were adopted from that table, with D and trimming inferred from the DNA. There are about 94,000 clones in the sample; roughly four fifths occur only once, and 6.3% lies in the top ten.

This TCR was sampled from a man aged 60 to 69 with acute or convalescent COVID-19. The chain has TRBV14 and TRBJ2-7, with 9 nucleotides matching TRBD2. Sequencing used peripheral blood. The CDR3 coding sequence is TGTGCCAGCAGCCAAGGAGCGGGGGGTGCTTACGAGCAGTACTTC. Residues: CASSQGAGGAYEQYF.